The rows below give T cell receptor beta chains drawn from one sample of a study of cytomegalovirus exposure and HLA in healthy donors. Generated by immunoSEQ multiplex PCR, the TCRdb table keeps only in-frame clones and is missing some. The top ten hold about 5% of the sample, which has more than 95,000 clones, roughly 80% seen once. The specimen sequenced was PBMCs. All receptors come from a man in his fifties or sixties in good health and CMV-seropositive. CDR3s include the opening cysteine and the closing phenylalanine or tryptophan. A clone size is listed for some rows: how often the clone was seen (once, few, many), or a class if it is expanded.

V: TRBV29-1
J: TRBJ1-1
size: few
length: 14
CDR3: CSAFYRSPNTEAFF

V: TRBV7-9
J: TRBJ2-1
size: -
length: 16
CDR3: CASSLYSGRSSDEQFF

V: TRBV4-1
J: TRBJ1-1
size: few
length: 16
CDR3: CASSPGWFSVNTEAFF

V: TRBV15
J: TRBJ2-3
size: -
length: 16
CDR3: CATSAPRGLGTDTQYF

V: TRBV5-1
J: TRBJ1-1
size: -
length: 16
CDR3: CASSLEGRGRATEAFF

V: TRBV6-5
J: TRBJ1-1
size: few
length: 16
CDR3: CASSYSGGRGATEAFF

V: TRBV5-1
J: TRBJ2-6
size: once
length: 15
CDR3: CASSATGPGANVLTF

V: TRBV19
J: TRBJ2-1
size: few
length: 16
CDR3: CASSIEKRGGFNEQFF

V: TRBV29-1
J: TRBJ2-7
size: once
length: 14
CDR3: CSFRPTGTGGEQYF

V: TRBV6-6
J: TRBJ2-3
size: -
length: 15
CDR3: CASSQTSGGTDTQYF

V: TRBV5-1
J: TRBJ2-1
size: -
length: 17
CDR3: CASGGLGLAGGGNEQFF

V: TRBV4-2
J: TRBJ2-2
size: -
length: 12
CDR3: CASSQSAGELFF

V: TRBV5-1
J: TRBJ1-2
size: -
length: 14
CDR3: CASSFAGGGRGYTF

V: TRBV7-2
J: TRBJ2-7
size: -
length: 15
CDR3: CASSLGHSVSYEQYF

V: TRBV19
J: TRBJ1-4
size: -
length: 14
CDR3: CASSTTGMNEKLFF

V: TRBV6-6
J: TRBJ1-5
size: once
length: 15
CDR3: CASSPGQGGHQPQHF

V: TRBV2
J: TRBJ1-2
size: few
length: 14
CDR3: CASSAGALYGGYTF

V: TRBV25-1
J: TRBJ2-2
size: -
length: 15
CDR3: CASSLTGAVTGELFF

V: TRBV15
J: TRBJ2-7
size: -
length: 15
CDR3: CATSRETDRGREQYF

V: TRBV6-5
J: TRBJ2-3
size: -
length: 14
CDR3: CASSRGAGGDTQYF

V: TRBV25-1
J: TRBJ2-1
size: few
length: 16
CDR3: CASSPRQVLPGNEQFF

V: TRBV18
J: TRBJ2-7
size: -
length: 14
CDR3: CASSTSGGTYEQYF

V: TRBV7-8
J: TRBJ2-7
size: -
length: 13
CDR3: CASSSDRPYEQYF

V: TRBV5-1
J: TRBJ2-7
size: -
length: 17
CDR3: CASSFSTGLAGTYEQYF

V: TRBV7-2
J: TRBJ2-6
size: -
length: 18
CDR3: CASSPRKQGSSGANVLTF

V: TRBV7-9
J: TRBJ1-2
size: -
length: 15
CDR3: CASSGGGRGNYGYTF

V: TRBV5-1
J: TRBJ1-1
size: -
length: 15
CDR3: CASSADNFGFAEAFF

V: TRBV7-9
J: TRBJ2-7
size: -
length: 15
CDR3: CASTSERGYPYEQYF

V: TRBV5-6
J: TRBJ1-2
size: -
length: 15
CDR3: CASSRRESGSYGYTF

V: TRBV27
J: TRBJ1-5
size: -
length: 15
CDR3: CASSFGTDSNQPQHF

V: TRBV19
J: TRBJ1-1
size: -
length: 14
CDR3: CASSNDRGPTEAFF

V: TRBV12-2
J: TRBJ2-2
size: -
length: 16
CDR3: CASRLEALDYTGELFF

V: TRBV18
J: TRBJ2-7
size: -
length: 13
CDR3: CASSPLGTTEQYF

V: TRBV2
J: TRBJ2-2
size: -
length: 16
CDR3: CASSGKSGANTGELFF

V: TRBV19
J: TRBJ1-1
size: few
length: 13
CDR3: CASETSRDPKAFF

V: TRBV30
J: TRBJ2-7
size: -
length: 11
CDR3: CAWSPQEEQYF

V: TRBV28
J: TRBJ1-2
size: -
length: 15
CDR3: CASRSGEGAIYGYTF

V: TRBV7-2
J: TRBJ1-1
size: once
length: 14
CDR3: CASSLEQALTEAFF

V: TRBV30
J: TRBJ2-7
size: -
length: 16
CDR3: CAWSVFGQGSSYEQYF

V: TRBV10-3
J: TRBJ2-3
size: -
length: 15
CDR3: CAIRTSGGAADTQYF

V: TRBV6-5
J: TRBJ1-1
size: once
length: 15
CDR3: CASSQERTENTEAFF

V: TRBV5-1
J: TRBJ2-5
size: -
length: 15
CDR3: CASSLASGGIETQYF

V: TRBV28
J: TRBJ1-2
size: once
length: 15
CDR3: CASRSSGTDSYGYTF

V: TRBV7-9
J: TRBJ2-3
size: -
length: 14
CDR3: CASRPGQDTDTQYF

V: TRBV19
J: TRBJ2-3
size: -
length: 13
CDR3: CASRTSGTDTQYF

V: TRBV19
J: TRBJ2-7
size: -
length: 15
CDR3: CASSLEQGSGHEQYF

V: TRBV7-9
J: TRBJ2-2
size: -
length: 15
CDR3: CASSPGLALTGELFF

V: TRBV9
J: TRBJ1-6
size: -
length: 15
CDR3: CASSAVAGYNSPLHF

V: TRBV6-5
J: TRBJ1-1
size: -
length: 14
CDR3: CASSYDQGKAEAFF

V: TRBV13
J: TRBJ2-2
size: -
length: 15
CDR3: CASSPRWTVTGELFF

V: TRBV5-1
J: TRBJ2-7
size: -
length: 15
CDR3: CASSATGTLSYEQYF

V: TRBV2
J: TRBJ1-2
size: -
length: 15
CDR3: CASSEEGQGNYGYTF

V: TRBV5-1
J: TRBJ2-3
size: -
length: 14
CDR3: CASSPQPAGDTQYF

V: TRBV5-6
J: TRBJ2-7
size: once
length: 16
CDR3: CASSRWGAGGRFEQYF

V: TRBV15
J: TRBJ2-5
size: -
length: 14
CDR3: CATSRVEGGETQYF